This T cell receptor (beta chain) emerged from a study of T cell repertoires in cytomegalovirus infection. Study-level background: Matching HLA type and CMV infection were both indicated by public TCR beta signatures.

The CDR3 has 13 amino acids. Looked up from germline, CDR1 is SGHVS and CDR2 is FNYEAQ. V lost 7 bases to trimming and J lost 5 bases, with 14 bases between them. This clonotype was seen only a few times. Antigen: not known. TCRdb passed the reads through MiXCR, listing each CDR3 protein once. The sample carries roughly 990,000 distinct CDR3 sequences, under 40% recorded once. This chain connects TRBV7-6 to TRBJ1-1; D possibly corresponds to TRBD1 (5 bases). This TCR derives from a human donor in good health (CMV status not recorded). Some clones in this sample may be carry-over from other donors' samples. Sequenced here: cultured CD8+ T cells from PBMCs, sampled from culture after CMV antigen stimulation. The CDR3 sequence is CASIPDGGTEAFF. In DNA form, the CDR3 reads TGTGCCAGCATCCCGGATGGGGGTACTGAAGCTTTCTTT.